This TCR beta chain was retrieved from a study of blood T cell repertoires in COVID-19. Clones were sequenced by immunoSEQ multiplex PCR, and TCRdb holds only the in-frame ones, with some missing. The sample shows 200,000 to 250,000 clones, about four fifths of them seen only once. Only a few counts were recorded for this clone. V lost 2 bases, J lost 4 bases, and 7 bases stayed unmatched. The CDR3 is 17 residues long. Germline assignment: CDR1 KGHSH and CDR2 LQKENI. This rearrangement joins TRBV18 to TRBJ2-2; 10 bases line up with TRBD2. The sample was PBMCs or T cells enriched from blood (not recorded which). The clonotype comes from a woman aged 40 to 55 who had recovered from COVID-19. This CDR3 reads CASSPALSGRATGELFF. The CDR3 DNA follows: TGTGCCAGCTCACCAGCTTTGAGCGGGAGGGCCACCGGGGAGCTGTTTTTT.